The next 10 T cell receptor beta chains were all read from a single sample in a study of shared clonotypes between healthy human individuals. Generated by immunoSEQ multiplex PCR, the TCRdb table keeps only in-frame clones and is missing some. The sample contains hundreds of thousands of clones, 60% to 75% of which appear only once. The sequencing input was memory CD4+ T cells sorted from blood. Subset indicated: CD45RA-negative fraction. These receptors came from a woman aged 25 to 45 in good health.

The CDR3 sequence: CASSPPENRGPTGELFF. In DNA, the CDR3 is TGTGCCAGCTCACCACCGGAGAACAGGGGGCCCACCGGGGAGCTGTTTTTT. V is TRBV18 and J is TRBJ2-2, with 9 bases aligning to TRBD1. With V trimmed by 0 bases and J by 4 bases, 6 bases remained unmatched. This CDR3 has 17 amino acids. Germline lookup yields CDR1 KGHSH and CDR2 LQKENI.

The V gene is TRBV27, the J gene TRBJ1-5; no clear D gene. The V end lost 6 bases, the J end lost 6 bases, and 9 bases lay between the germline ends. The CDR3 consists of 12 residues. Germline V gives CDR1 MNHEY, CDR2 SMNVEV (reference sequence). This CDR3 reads CASREWGQPQHF. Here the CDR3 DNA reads TGTGCCAGCAGGGAATGGGGTCAGCCCCAGCATTTT.

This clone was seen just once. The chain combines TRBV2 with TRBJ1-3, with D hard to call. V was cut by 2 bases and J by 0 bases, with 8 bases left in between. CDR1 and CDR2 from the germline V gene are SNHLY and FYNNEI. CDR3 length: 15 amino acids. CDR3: CASSEYRSSGNTIYF. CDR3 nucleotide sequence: TGTGCCAGCAGTGAATACAGATCCTCTGGAAACACCATATATTTT.

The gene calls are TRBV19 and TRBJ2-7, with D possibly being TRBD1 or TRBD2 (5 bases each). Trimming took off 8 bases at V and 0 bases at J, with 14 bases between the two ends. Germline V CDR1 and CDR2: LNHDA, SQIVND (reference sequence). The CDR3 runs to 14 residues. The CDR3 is CASARDASSYEQYF. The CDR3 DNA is TGTGCCAGTGCGAGGGACGCGAGCTCCTACGAGCAGTACTTC.

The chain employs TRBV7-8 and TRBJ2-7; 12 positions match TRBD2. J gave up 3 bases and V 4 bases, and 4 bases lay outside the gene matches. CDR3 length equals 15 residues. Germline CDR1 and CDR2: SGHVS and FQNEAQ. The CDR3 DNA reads TGTGCCAGCAGCTCGCCGGGACTAGCGGGCTACGAGCAGTACTTC. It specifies CASSSPGLAGYEQYF. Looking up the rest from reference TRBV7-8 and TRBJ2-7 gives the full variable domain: GAGVSQSPRYKVAKRGQDVALRCDPISGHVSLFWYQQALGQGPEFLTYFQNEAQLDKSGLPSDRFFAERPEGSVSTLKIQRTQQEDSAVYLCASSSPGLAGYEQYFGPGTRLTVT.

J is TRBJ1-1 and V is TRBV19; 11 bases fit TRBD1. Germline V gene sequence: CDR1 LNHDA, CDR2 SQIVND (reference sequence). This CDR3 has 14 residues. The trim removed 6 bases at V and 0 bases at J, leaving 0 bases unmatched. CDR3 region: CASRDRGLNTEAFF. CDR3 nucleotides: TGTGCCAGTAGGGACAGGGGGCTGAACACTGAAGCTTTCTTT.

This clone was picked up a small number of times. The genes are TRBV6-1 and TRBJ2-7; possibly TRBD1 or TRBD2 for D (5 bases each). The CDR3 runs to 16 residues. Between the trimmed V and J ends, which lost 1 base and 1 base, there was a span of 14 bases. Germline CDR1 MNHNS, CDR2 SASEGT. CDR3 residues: CASSEGEGLASYEQYF. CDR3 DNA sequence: TGTGCCAGCAGTGAAGGTGAGGGGCTAGCTTCCTACGAGCAGTACTTC.

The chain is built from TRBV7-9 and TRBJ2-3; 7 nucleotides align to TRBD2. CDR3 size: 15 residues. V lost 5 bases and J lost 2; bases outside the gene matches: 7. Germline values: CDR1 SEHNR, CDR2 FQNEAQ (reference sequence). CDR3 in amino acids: CASSTPGLHTDTQYF. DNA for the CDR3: TGTGCCAGCAGCACTCCGGGACTACACACAGATACGCAGTATTTT.

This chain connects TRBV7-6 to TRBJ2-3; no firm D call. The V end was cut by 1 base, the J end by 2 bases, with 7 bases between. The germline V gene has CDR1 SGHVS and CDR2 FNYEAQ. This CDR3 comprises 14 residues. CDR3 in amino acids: CASSLGLTTDTQYF. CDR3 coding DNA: TGTGCCAGCAGCTTAGGCCTTACCACAGATACGCAGTATTTT.

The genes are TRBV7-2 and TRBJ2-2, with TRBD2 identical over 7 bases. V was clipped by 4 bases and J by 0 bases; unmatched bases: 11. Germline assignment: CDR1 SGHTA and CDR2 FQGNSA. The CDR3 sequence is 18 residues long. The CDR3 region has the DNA TGTGCCAGCAGCTCTAGAGTTGGAGCGGGGACGAACACCGGGGAGCTGTTTTTT. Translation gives CASSSRVGAGTNTGELFF. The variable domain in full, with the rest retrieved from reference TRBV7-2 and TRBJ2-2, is GAGVSQSPSNKVTEKGKDVELRCDPISGHTALYWYRQSLGQGLEFLIYFQGNSAPDKSGLPSDRFSAERTGGSVSTLTIQRTQQEDSAVYLCASSSRVGAGTNTGELFFGEGSRLTVL.